The T cell receptor beta chain under discussion was sequenced for a study of identical twins. Overall study results and limits: Diverse VJ usage suggested most zero-insertion clonotypes were not invariant T cells. Beta out-of-frame sequences displayed a weaker excess of sharing between twins. An excess of low generation probability was shown by twin-shared out-of-frame alpha sequences.

In every case, the donor was a healthy Caucasian. Each CDR3 protein is one row after TCRdb ran MiXCR on the 5' RACE reads. The data show about 220,000 distinct CDR3 sequences, around 7.6% seen once. The germline V gene has CDR1 SGHRS and CDR2 YFSETQ. V lost 5 bases and J 6 bases, leaving 19 bases between the germline ends. There are 15 residues in the CDR3. This clonotype has just a few counts. Antigen: not known. Separately, the same data were catalogued under a study of yellow fever vaccine responses in identical twins.

The chain joins TRBV5-1 to TRBJ2-3, with D unresolved. What was sequenced was CD8+ T cells sorted from blood. The clonotype comes from a woman younger than 30 in good health. The CDR3 loop reads CASSAGETVRDTQYF. DNA of the CDR3: TGCGCCAGCAGTGCTGGAGAGACGGTTAGGGATACGCAGTATTTT.